This T cell receptor (beta chain) was sequenced in a study of blood T cells in healthy people across ages. CDR3 length: 15 residues. V lost 0 bases to trimming and J lost 3 bases, with 8 bases between them. Germline CDR1 reads LGHDT; CDR2 reads YNNKEL (reference sequence). This clonotype was seen a handful of times. Next came a second PCR, run for about 7 to 12 cycles, which used a sample-barcoded 5' primer along with a J-beta primer mix. TCRdb used MiXCR to reprocess the 5' RACE reads, holding one entry per CDR3 protein. This sample has roughly 1,100,000 distinct CDR3 sequences, with 20% to 25% found just once. These sequences were also reported in another study, on T cells of mothers and their children.

The TCR was taken from a girl aged 2 to 9 in good health. Sequencing was performed on blood. The chain links TRBV3-1 to TRBJ1-4; no clear D gene. CDR3 in amino acids: CASSQESHPNEKLFF. In nucleotides, the CDR3 is TGTGCCAGCAGCCAAGAAAGTCATCCTAATGAAAAACTGTTTTTT. Based on the CDR3 plus reference TRBV3-1 and TRBJ1-4, the full variable domain is DTAVSQTPKYLVTQMGNDKSIKCEQNLGHDTMYWYKQDSKKFLKIMFSYNNKELIINETVPNRFSPKSPDKAHLNLHINSLELGDSAVYFCASSQESHPNEKLFFGSGTQLSVL.